This T cell receptor (beta chain) was retrieved from a study of cytomegalovirus exposure and HLA in healthy donors. Study-wide context: Counted in an early data release were some 81 million unique TCRs from HLA-typed donors. Study-wide results and limits: Roughly uniform sequencing depth across donors was assumed, possibly incorrectly.

The PCR employed 60 Vbeta primers together with 13 Jbeta primers. In the authors' workflow: Later, an analysis found around 77 million unique TCR beta chains, and approximately 10 million of these were shared. TCRdb's table, derived via immunoSEQ multiplex PCR, lists solely in-frame clones and lacks some. That table furnishes V, J and clone size, whereas the DNA furnished D and trimming. The table shows some 140,000 clones, with about 80% occurring only once. There are a few counts of this clone. Its antigen is undetermined. Germline CDR1 and CDR2: MRHNA and SNTAGT. CDR3 size: 16 residues. Germline trimming cut 5 bases from V and 4 bases from J; bases unmatched to any gene: 6.

The V and J genes are TRBV6-4 and TRBJ2-1, with 12 bases that match TRBD2. This clonotype was obtained from a man under 40 in good health and CMV-seropositive. Sequencing was carried out using PBMCs. CDR3 region: CASSPRTSGDYNEQFF. DNA for the CDR3: TGTGCCAGCAGTCCAAGGACTAGCGGGGATTACAATGAGCAGTTCTTC.